This TCR beta chain was identified during a study of blood T cell repertoires in COVID-19. Study context: Sites in the United States, Italy and Spain provided acute and convalescent COVID-19 samples.

The CDR3 spans 13 residues. Germline lookup yields CDR1 LNHDA and CDR2 SQIVND (reference sequence). V lost 6 bases to trimming and J lost 1 base, with 9 bases between them. This clone was observed a few times. Enrolment of Seattle patients took place during active infection, and they were followed longitudinally. As originally analysed: For nucleated cells, counts were estimated from reference gene primer amplification. The table came from immunoSEQ multiplex PCR; TCRdb's copy has only in-frame clones and leaves some out. The DNA gave D and trimming, while V, J and clone size come from that table. Of hundreds of thousands of clones listed, 85% to 90% were seen once; the top ten hold 1.5% to 2%.

The sample consisted of peripheral blood. The rearrangement joins TRBV19 to TRBJ1-1; possible D gene TRBD1, 6 bases. This TCR derives from a young woman with COVID-19, enrolled during active disease. The CDR3 DNA reads TGTGCCAGTAGGACAGGTTCGAACACTGAAGCTTTCTTT. The encoded protein is CASRTGSNTEAFF.